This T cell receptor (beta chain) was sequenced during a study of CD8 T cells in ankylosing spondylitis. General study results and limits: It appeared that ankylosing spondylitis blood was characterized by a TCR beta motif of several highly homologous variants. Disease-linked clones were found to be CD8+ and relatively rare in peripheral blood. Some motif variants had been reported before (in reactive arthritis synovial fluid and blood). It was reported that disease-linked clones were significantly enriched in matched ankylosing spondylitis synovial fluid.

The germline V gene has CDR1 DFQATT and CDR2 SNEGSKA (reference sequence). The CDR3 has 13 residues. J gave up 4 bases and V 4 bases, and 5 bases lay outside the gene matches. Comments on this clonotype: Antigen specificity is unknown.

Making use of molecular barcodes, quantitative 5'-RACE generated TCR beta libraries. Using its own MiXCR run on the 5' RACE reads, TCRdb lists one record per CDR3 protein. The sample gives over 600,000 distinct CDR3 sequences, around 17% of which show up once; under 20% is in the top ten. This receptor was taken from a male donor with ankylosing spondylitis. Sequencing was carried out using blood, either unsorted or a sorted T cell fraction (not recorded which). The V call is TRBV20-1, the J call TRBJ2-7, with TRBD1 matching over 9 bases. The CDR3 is CSATDRGLYEQYF. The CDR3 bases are TGCAGTGCTACGGACAGGGGACTGTACGAGCAGTACTTC.